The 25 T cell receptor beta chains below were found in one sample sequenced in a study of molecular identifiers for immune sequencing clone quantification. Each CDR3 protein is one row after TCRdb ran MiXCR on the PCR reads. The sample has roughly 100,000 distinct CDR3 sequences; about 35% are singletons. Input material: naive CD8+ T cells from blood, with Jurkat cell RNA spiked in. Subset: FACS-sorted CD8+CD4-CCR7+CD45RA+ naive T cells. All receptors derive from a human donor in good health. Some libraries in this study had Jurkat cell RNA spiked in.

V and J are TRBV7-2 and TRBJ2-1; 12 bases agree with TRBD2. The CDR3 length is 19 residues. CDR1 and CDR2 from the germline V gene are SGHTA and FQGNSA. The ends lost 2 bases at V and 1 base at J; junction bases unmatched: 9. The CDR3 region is CASSLLFLAGGPSYNEQFF. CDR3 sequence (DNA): TGTGCCAGCAGCTTACTTTTTCTAGCGGGAGGGCCTTCCTACAATGAGCAGTTCTTC.

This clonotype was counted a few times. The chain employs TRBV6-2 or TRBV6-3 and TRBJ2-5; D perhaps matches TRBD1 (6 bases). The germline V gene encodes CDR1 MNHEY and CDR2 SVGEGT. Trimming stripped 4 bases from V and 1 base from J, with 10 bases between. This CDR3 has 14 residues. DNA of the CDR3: TGTGCCAGCAGTTCTGGACAGTCCCAAGAGACCCAGTACTTC. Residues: CASSSGQSQETQYF.

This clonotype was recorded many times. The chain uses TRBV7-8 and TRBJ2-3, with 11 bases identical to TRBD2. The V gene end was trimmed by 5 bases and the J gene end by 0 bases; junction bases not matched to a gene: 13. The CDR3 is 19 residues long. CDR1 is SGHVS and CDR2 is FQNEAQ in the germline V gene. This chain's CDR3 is CASSAIPGTSGSSTDTQYF. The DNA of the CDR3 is TGTGCCAGCAGCGCGATCCCCGGGACTAGCGGTTCTAGCACAGATACGCAGTATTTT.

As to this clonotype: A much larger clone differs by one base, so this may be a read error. The CDR3 region has the DNA TGTGCCAGCAGCTCCGACAGGGGGCAGGATACGCGGTATTTT. This gives the protein CASSSDRGQDTRYF. The rearrangement links TRBV7-9 to TRBJ2-3, with TRBD1 matching over 10 bases. This CDR3 contains 14 residues. The germline gives CDR1 SEHNR, CDR2 FQNEAQ (reference sequence). The whole variable domain, remainder taken from reference TRBV7-9 and TRBJ2-3, is DTGVSQNPRHKITKRGQNVTFRCDPISEHNRLYWYRQTLGQGPEFLTYFQNEAQLEKSRLLSDRFSAERPKGSFSTLEIQRTEQGDSAMYLCASSSDRGQDTRYFGPGTRLTVL.

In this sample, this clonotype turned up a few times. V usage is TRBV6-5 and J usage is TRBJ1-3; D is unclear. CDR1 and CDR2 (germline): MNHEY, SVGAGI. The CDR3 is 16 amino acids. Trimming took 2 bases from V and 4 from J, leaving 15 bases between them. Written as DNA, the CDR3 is TGTGCCAGCAGTTACGATTCGGGATACGGAGGAAACACCATATATTTT. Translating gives CASSYDSGYGGNTIYF.

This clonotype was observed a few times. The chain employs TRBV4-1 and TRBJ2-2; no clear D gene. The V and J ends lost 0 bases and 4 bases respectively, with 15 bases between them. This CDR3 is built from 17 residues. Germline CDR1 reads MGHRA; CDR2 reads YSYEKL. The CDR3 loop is CASSQDLAARGTGELFF. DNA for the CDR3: TGCGCCAGCAGCCAAGATCTGGCAGCTCGCGGCACCGGGGAGCTGTTTTTT.

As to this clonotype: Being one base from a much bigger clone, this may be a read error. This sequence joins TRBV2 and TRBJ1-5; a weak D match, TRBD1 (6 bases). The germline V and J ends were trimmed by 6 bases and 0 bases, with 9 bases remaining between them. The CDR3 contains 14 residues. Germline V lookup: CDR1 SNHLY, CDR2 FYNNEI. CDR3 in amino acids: CASRDSISNQPQHF. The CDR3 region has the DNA TGTGCCAGCAGGGACAGCATTAGCAATCAGCCCCAGCATTTT.

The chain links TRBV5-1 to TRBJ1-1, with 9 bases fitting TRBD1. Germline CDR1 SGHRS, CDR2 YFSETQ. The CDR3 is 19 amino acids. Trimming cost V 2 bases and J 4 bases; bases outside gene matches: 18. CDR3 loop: CASSFFPGQGDRRSTEAFF. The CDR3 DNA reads TGCGCCAGCAGCTTTTTCCCGGGACAGGGCGATCGTAGGAGCACTGAAGCTTTCTTT.

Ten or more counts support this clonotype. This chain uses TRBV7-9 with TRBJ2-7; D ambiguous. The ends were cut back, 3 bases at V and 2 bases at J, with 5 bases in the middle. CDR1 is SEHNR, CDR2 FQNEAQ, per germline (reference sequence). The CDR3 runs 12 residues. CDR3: CASSLLPYEQYF. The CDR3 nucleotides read TGTGCCAGCAGCTTGCTCCCCTACGAGCAGTACTTC. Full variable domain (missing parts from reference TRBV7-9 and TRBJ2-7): DTGVSQNPRHKITKRGQNVTFRCDPISEHNRLYWYRQTLGQGPEFLTYFQNEAQLEKSRLLSDRFSAERPKGSFSTLEIQRTEQGDSAMYLCASSLLPYEQYFGPGTRLTVT.

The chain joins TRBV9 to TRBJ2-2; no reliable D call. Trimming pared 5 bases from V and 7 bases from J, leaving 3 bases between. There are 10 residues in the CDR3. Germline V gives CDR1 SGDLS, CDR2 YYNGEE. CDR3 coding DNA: TGTGCCAGCAGAGGCGGGGAGCTGTTTTTT. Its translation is CASRGGELFF.

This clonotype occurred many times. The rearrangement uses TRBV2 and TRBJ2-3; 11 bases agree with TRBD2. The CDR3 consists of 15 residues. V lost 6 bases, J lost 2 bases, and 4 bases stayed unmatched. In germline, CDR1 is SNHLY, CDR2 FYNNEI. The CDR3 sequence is CASRGTSGFTDTQYF. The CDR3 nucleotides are TGTGCCAGCAGGGGGACTAGCGGATTCACAGATACGCAGTATTTT.

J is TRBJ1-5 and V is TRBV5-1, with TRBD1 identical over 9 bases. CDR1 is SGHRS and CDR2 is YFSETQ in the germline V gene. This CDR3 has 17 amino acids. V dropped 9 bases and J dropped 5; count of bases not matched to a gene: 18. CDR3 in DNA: TGCGCCAACCCAGACAGGGGGGATCCTCCCCCATATCAGCCCCAGCATTTT. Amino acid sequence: CANPDRGDPPPYQPQHF.

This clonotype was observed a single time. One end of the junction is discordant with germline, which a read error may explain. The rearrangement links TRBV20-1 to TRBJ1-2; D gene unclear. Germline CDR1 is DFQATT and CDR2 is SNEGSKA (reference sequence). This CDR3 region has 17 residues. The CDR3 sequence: CSARDLDTRRTNYGSTF. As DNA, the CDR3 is TGCAGTGCTAGAGATCTAGATACCCGCCGAACCAACTATGGCTCCACCTTC.

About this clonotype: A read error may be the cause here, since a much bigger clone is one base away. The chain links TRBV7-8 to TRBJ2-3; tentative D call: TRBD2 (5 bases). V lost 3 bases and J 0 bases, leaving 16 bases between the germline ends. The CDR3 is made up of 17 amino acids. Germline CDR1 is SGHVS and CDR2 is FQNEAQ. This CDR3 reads CASSFLSVATSTDTQYF. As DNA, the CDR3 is TGTGCCAGCAGCTTCCTTAGCGTGGCGACTAGCACAGATACGCAGTATTTT.

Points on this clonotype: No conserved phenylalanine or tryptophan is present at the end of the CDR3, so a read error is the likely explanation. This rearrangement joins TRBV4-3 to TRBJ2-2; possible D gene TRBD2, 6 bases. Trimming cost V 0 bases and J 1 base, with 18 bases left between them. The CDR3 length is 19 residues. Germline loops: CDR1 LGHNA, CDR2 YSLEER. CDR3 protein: CASSQDGPSEFENTGELFI. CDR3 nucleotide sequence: TGCGCCAGCAGCCAAGACGGGCCTAGCGAGTTCGAGAACACCGGGGAGCTGTTTATT.

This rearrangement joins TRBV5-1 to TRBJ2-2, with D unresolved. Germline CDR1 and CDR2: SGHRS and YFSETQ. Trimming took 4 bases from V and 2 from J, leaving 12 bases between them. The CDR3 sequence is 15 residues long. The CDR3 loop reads CASSAGNKNTGELFF. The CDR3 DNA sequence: TGCGCCAGCAGCGCTGGGAACAAAAACACCGGGGAGCTGTTTTTT.

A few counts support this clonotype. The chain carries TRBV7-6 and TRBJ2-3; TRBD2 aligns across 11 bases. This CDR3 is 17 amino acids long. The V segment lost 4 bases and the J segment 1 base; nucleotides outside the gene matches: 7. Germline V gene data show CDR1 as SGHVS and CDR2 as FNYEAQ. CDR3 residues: CASSSGTSGSGTDTQYF. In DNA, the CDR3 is TGTGCCAGCAGCTCGGGGACTAGCGGATCTGGCACAGATACGCAGTATTTT.

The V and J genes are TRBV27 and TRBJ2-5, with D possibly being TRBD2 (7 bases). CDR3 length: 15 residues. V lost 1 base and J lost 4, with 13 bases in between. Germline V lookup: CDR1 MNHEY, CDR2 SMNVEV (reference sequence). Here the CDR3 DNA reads TGTGCCAGCAGTTTATGGGGGGGCGAGGGAGAGACCCAGTACTTC. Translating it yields CASSLWGGEGETQYF.

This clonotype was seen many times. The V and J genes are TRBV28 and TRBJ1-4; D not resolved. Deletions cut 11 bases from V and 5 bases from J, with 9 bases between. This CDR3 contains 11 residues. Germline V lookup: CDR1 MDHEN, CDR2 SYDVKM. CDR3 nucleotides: TGTGCCGTGAGGGTAAATGAAAAACTGTTTTTT. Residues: CAVRVNEKLFF.

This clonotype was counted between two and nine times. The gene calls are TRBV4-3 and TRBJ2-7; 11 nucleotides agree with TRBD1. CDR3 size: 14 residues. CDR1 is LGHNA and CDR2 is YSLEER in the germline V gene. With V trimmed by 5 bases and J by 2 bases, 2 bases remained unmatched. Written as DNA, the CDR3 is TGCGCCAGCAGCGCGGGACAGGGGGCCTACGAGCAGTACTTC. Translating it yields CASSAGQGAYEQYF.

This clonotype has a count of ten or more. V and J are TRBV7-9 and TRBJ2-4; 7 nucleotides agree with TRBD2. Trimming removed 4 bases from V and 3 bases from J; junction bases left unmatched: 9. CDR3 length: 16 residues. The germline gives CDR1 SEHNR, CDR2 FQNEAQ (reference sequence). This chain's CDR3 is CASSSVAGDGKNIQYF. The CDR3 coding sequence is TGTGCCAGCAGCTCGGTGGCGGGAGATGGCAAAAACATTCAGTACTTC.

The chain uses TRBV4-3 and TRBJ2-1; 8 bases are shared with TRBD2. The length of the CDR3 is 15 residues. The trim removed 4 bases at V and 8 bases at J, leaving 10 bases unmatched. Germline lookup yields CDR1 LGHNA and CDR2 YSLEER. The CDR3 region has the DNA TGCGCCAGCAGCCGCGTAGCGGGACAATTCCATGAGCAGTTCTTC. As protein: CASSRVAGQFHEQFF.

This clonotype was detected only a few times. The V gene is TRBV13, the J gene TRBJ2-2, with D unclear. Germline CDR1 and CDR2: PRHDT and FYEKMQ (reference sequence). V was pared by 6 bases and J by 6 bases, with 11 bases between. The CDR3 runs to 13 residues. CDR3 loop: CASSPPFAGELFF. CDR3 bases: TGTGCCAGCAGTCCTCCCTTCGCCGGGGAGCTGTTTTTT. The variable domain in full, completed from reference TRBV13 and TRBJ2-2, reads AAGVIQSPRHLIKEKRETATLKCYPIPRHDTVYWYQQGPGQDPQFLISFYEKMQSDKGSIPDRFSAQQFSDYHSELNMSSLELGDSALYFCASSPPFAGELFFGEGSRLTVL.

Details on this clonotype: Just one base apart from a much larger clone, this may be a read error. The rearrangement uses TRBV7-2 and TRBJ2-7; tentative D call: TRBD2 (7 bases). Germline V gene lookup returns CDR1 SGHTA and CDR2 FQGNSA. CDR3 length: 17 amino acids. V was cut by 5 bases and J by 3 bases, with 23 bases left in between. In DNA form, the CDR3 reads TGTGCCAGCAGCCCGTACCGGGTGCGGGGGCTACTCTACGAGCAGTACTTC. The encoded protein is CASSPYRVRGLLYEQYF.

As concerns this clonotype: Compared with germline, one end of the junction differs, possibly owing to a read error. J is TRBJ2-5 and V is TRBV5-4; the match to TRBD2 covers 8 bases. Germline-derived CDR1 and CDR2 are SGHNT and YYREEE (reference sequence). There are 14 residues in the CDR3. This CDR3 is CASSLMREVETLYF. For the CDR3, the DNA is TGTGCCAGCAGCTTGATGCGGGAGGTTGAGACCCTGTACTTC.